The 16 T cell receptor beta chains in this list originate from one sample, sequenced in a study of T cell repertoires in cytomegalovirus infection. In TCRdb, the reads were re-called with MiXCR into one record per CDR3 protein. The data show roughly 730,000 distinct CDR3 sequences, 33% seen once. The antigens for these receptors are not known. This material consisted of cultured PBMCs, taken from culture after CMV antigen stimulation. Every receptor here comes from a human donor in good health (CMV status not recorded). Some clones in this sample may be carry-over from other donors' samples.

V gene TRBV19 combines with J gene TRBJ2-3; D not resolved. The CDR3 length is 14 residues. V was trimmed by 3 bases and J by 3 bases, leaving 10 bases between them. Germline V gene data show CDR1 as LNHDA and CDR2 as SQIVND (reference sequence). The CDR3 nucleotides read TGTGCCAGTAGTATGTATCTCCGGACAGATACGCAGTATTTT. Translating it yields CASSMYLRTDTQYF.

As concerns this clonotype: It may be a read error: a sequence one base away is much more abundant. The chain combines TRBV7-6 with TRBJ2-2; the D is unclear. This CDR3 has 14 residues. Germline V CDR1 and CDR2: SGHVS, FNYEAQ. V gave up 2 bases and J gave up 9 bases, with 13 bases separating them. The DNA for the CDR3 is TGTGCCAGCAGCTTACTAGAGTCACCCAGGGAGCTGTTTTTT. It is translated as CASSLLESPRELFF.

V is TRBV4-2 and J is TRBJ2-2; D is perhaps TRBD2 (6 bases). Germline V gene sequence: CDR1 LGHNA, CDR2 YNFKEQ. Trimming removed 7 bases at V and 7 bases at J, with 13 bases between. The CDR3 consists of 13 residues. The chain's CDR3 is CASTQRADGELFF. The DNA of the CDR3 is TGTGCCAGCACTCAGCGGGCCGACGGGGAGCTGTTTTTT.

The chain joins TRBV7-2 to TRBJ2-3; D might be TRBD2 (6 bases). The CDR3 is 14 amino acids. Germline V gives CDR1 SGHTA, CDR2 FQGNSA. The CDR3 nucleotides read TGTGCGAGCGGGTCCCCTCCGATCACAGATACGCAGTATTTT. This sequence encodes CASGSPPITDTQYF.

The gene calls are TRBV18 and TRBJ1-3; perhaps TRBD1 as D (5 bases). Per germline, CDR1 KGHSH and CDR2 LQKENI. Trimming pared 3 bases from V and 4 bases from J, leaving 13 bases between. The CDR3 has 15 amino acids. Here the CDR3 reads CASSPQTDGGNTIYF. The CDR3, as DNA: TGTGCCAGCTCACCCCAGACAGACGGCGGAAACACCATATATTTT.

The V and J genes are TRBV7-9 and TRBJ1-2; a possible D gene is TRBD1 (5 bases). This CDR3 contains 14 residues. Germline CDR1 SEHNR, CDR2 FQNEAQ (reference sequence). The germline V and J ends were trimmed by 4 bases and 10 bases, with 19 bases remaining between them. CDR3 sequence reads: CASSSLGGVDVYTF. The DNA of the CDR3 is TGTGCCAGCAGCTCCCTGGGGGGGGTCGACGTCTACACCTTC.

V is TRBV12-3 or TRBV12-4 and J is TRBJ2-3; tentative D call: TRBD2 (5 bases). Trimming stripped 5 bases from V and 5 bases from J, with 11 bases between. The CDR3 consists of 13 residues. The CDR3 DNA sequence: TGTGCCAGCAGTAACCGGGATCAAGATACGCAGTATTTT. Protein product: CASSNRDQDTQYF.

The gene calls are TRBV27 and TRBJ2-5, with TRBD2 identical over 11 bases. With V trimmed by 6 bases and J by 5 bases, 2 bases remained unmatched. Looked up from germline, CDR1 is MNHEY and CDR2 is SMNVEV (reference sequence). The CDR3 consists of 13 residues. CDR3 protein: CASRRTSGETQYF. The CDR3, as DNA: TGTGCCAGCAGGCGGACTAGCGGGGAGACCCAGTACTTC.

V usage is TRBV7-8 and J usage is TRBJ1-6, with a tentative D call TRBD1 (6 bases). V lost 6 bases, J lost 3 bases, and 12 bases lay in between. This CDR3 comprises 15 residues. From germline, CDR1 is SGHVS and CDR2 FQNEAQ. The CDR3 nucleotides read TGTGCCAGCAGGATCGACAGGAGCTATAATTCACCCCTCCACTTT. This gives the protein CASRIDRSYNSPLHF.

The chain recombines TRBV19 with TRBJ2-4; 8 bases line up with TRBD2. CDR1 is LNHDA, CDR2 SQIVND, per germline (reference sequence). The length of the CDR3 is 17 residues. The ends lost 3 bases at V and 7 bases at J; junction bases unmatched: 14. The CDR3 protein is CASSIWAAGGLGNIQYF. The DNA of the CDR3 is TGTGCCAGTAGTATTTGGGCGGCGGGGGGTCTAGGCAACATTCAGTACTTC.

The chain employs TRBV10-3 and TRBJ1-3; D not resolved. The CDR3 spans 13 residues. Deletions cut 6 bases from V and 0 bases from J, with 6 bases between. CDR1 is ENHRY, CDR2 SYGVKD, per germline. CDR3 protein: CAIRTDSGNTIYF. The CDR3 nucleotides are TGTGCCATCAGGACGGACTCTGGAAACACCATATATTTT.

The chain uses TRBV2 and TRBJ2-7; 9 nucleotides line up with TRBD1. This CDR3 comprises 14 residues. V gave up 4 bases and J gave up 2 bases; unmatched junction bases: 3. Germline CDR1 is SNHLY and CDR2 is FYNNEI. CDR3 sequence (DNA): TGTGCCAGCAGTGGACAGGGGGTTACCTACGAGCAGTACTTC. Protein: CASSGQGVTYEQYF.

The count of this clonotype is one. The V call is TRBV10-3, the J call TRBJ2-3, with a possible D match to TRBD1 (6 bases). The CDR3 runs 15 residues. CDR1 is ENHRY, CDR2 SYGVKD, per germline. V lost 0 bases, J lost 2 bases, and 9 bases lay in between. The CDR3 DNA follows: TGTGCCATCAGTGAGTCGGGGGCGATCACAGATACGCAGTATTTT. It is translated as CAISESGAITDTQYF.

The rearrangement links TRBV20-1 to TRBJ1-2; 9 bases line up with TRBD1. The CDR3 extends over 15 amino acids. CDR1 and CDR2 from the germline V gene are DFQATT and SNEGSKA (reference sequence). Germline trimming cut 1 base from V and 5 bases from J; bases unmatched to any gene: 8. In nucleotides, the CDR3 is TGCAGTGCTAGAGTAGGGACAGGGAGAAGGTATGGCTACACCTTC. This translates into CSARVGTGRRYGYTF.

The chain employs TRBV12-3 or TRBV12-4 and TRBJ2-5; D is perhaps TRBD1 (5 bases). Deletions cut 3 bases from V and 5 bases from J, with 10 bases between. The CDR3 length is 13 residues. In DNA form, the CDR3 reads TGTGCCAGCAGTTTCAGGGTTTCGGAGACCCAGTACTTC. Amino acids: CASSFRVSETQYF.

This chain connects TRBV12-3 or TRBV12-4 to TRBJ2-7, with TRBD2 matching over 10 bases. The V segment lost 5 bases and the J segment 2 bases; nucleotides outside the gene matches: 6. The CDR3 extends over 15 amino acids. The chain's CDR3 is CASSPASGSTYEQYF. CDR3 coding DNA: TGTGCCAGCAGTCCGGCTAGCGGGAGCACCTACGAGCAGTACTTC.